A selection of T cell receptor beta chains follows, all from one sample in a study of T-cell memory formation after mild COVID-19. Each CDR3 protein gets one entry after TCRdb re-called the 5' RACE reads with MiXCR. The table shows around 340,000 distinct CDR3 sequences, with more than 20% occurring only once. Sequencing input: PBMCs or a T cell subset sorted from them (not recorded which). The receptors originated from an adult woman who had mild COVID-19 (a few samples of this study predate the infection). Cell type and time point are not known. Both conserved end residues are part of each CDR3. D genes are given only for firm matches. Only some rows state a clone size, as once, few, many or a class for expanded clones.

D: .; length: 14; size: many; J: TRBJ2-3; V: TRBV12-5; DNA: TGTGCTAGTGGCCCGTCCCTTCGCACAGATACGCAGTATTTT; CDR3: CASGPSLRTDTQYF
D: .; length: 16; size: .; J: TRBJ1-3; V: TRBV7-8; DNA: TGTGCCAGCAGCTTAGTACCACGGAGCTCTGGAAACACCATATATTTT; CDR3: CASSLVPRSSGNTIYF
D: TRBD1; length: 17; size: few; J: TRBJ2-3; V: TRBV7-2; DNA: TGTGCCAGCAGCTCGCCACTGGACAGGGGGCGCCGGGGTACGCAGTATTTT; CDR3: CASSSPLDRGRRGTQYF
D: .; length: 16; size: .; J: TRBJ1-4; V: TRBV7-6; DNA: TGTGCCAGCAGCCCCCCGGTTGCAGGGCGGGGTGAAAAACTGTTTTTT; CDR3: CASSPPVAGRGEKLFF
D: .; length: 15; size: .; J: TRBJ2-5; V: TRBV7-6; DNA: TGTGCCAGCAGTTCACCCGGGACGGTCAAGAGAACCCAGTACTTC; CDR3: CASSSPGTVKRTQYF
D: .; length: 15; size: few; J: TRBJ1-1; V: TRBV4-3; DNA: TGCGCCAGCAGCCAAGTGTATCCGGCCAACACTGAAGCTTTCTTT; CDR3: CASSQVYPANTEAFF
D: .; length: 14; size: .; J: TRBJ2-1; V: TRBV4-2; DNA: TGTGCCAGCACCGGCGTTGGCGCGGGCAATGAGCAGTTCTTC; CDR3: CASTGVGAGNEQFF
D: TRBD1; length: 12; size: .; J: TRBJ1-1; V: TRBV29-1; DNA: TGCAGCGTTGATCGGACAGGGGCTGAAGCTTTCTTT; CDR3: CSVDRTGAEAFF
D: .; length: 17; size: few; J: TRBJ2-1; V: TRBV12-3/TRBV12-4; DNA: TGTGCCAGCAGTTTCGGAGCGCGAGCGGGTGAAGTGGATGAGCAGTTCTTC; CDR3: CASSFGARAGEVDEQFF
D: .; length: 15; size: few; J: TRBJ1-2; V: TRBV5-1; DNA: TGCGCCAGCAGCTTGGAGGAGGGGGTAACCTATGGCTACACCTTC; CDR3: CASSLEEGVTYGYTF
D: .; length: 12; size: .; J: TRBJ2-2; V: TRBV7-9; DNA: TGTGCCAGCAGCTTATCGGGCGGGGAGCTGTTTTTT; CDR3: CASSLSGGELFF
D: TRBD1; length: 15; size: .; J: TRBJ2-5; V: TRBV12-3/TRBV12-4; DNA: TGTGCCAGCACCCTGTGGGGACAGGGATCAGAGACCCAGTACTTC; CDR3: CASTLWGQGSETQYF
D: .; length: 15; size: many; J: TRBJ1-2; V: TRBV4-2; DNA: TGTGCCAGCAGCCAAGATAGTAAGGGTGGCTATGGCTACACCTTC; CDR3: CASSQDSKGGYGYTF
D: TRBD1; length: 15; size: .; J: TRBJ1-1; V: TRBV5-1; DNA: TGCGCCAGCAGCTTGAAACTCCAGGGGGTAACTGAAGCTTTCTTT; CDR3: CASSLKLQGVTEAFF
D: TRBD2; length: 17; size: many; J: TRBJ2-3; V: TRBV3-1; DNA: TGTGCCAGCAGCCAAGAGCCTAGCGGTCCCCCTAAGGATACGCAGTATTTT; CDR3: CASSQEPSGPPKDTQYF
D: TRBD2; length: 15; size: few; J: TRBJ2-3; V: TRBV12-3/TRBV12-4; DNA: TGTGCCAGCAGTTCCCAGCGGGGGAAATCAGATACGCAGTATTTT; CDR3: CASSSQRGKSDTQYF
D: TRBD1; length: 17; size: .; J: TRBJ2-7; V: TRBV4-3; DNA: TGCGCCAGCAGCCACGGGACAGGGGGCGTTGGGTTTTACGAGCAGTACTTC; CDR3: CASSHGTGGVGFYEQYF
D: TRBD2; length: 17; size: .; J: TRBJ2-5; V: TRBV4-2; DNA: TGTGCCAGCAGCCGAACCTGGACTAGCGGGGGGCAAGAGACCCAGTACTTC; CDR3: CASSRTWTSGGQETQYF